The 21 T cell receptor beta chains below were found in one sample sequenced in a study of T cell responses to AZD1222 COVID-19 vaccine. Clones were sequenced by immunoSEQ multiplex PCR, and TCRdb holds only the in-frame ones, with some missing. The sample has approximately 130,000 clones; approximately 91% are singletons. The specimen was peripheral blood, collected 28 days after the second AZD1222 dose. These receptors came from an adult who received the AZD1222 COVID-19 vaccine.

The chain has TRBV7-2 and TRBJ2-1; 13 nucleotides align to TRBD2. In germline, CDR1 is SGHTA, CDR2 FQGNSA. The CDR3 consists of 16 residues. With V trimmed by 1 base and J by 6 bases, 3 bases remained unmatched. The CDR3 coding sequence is TGTGCCAGCAGCTTAGAAGGGACTAGCGGGGTCAATGAGCAGTTCTTC. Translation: CASSLEGTSGVNEQFF.

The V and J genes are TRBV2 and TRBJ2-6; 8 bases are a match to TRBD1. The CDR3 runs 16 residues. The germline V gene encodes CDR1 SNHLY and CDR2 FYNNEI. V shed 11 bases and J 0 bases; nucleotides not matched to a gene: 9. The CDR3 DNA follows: TGTGCCGTCACGACAGGGGTCGACTCTGGGGCCAACGTCCTGACTTTC. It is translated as CAVTTGVDSGANVLTF.

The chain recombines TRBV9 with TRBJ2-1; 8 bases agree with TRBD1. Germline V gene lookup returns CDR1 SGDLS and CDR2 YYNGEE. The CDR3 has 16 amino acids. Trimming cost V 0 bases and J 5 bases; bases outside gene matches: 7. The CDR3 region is CASSVEGRGLHNEQFF. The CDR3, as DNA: TGTGCCAGCAGCGTAGAGGGCAGGGGGCTACACAATGAGCAGTTCTTC. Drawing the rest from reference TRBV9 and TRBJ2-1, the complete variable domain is DSGVTQTPKHLITATGQRVTLRCSPRSGDLSVYWYQQSLDQGLQFLIQYYNGEERAKGNILERFSAQQFPDLHSELNLSSLELGDSALYFCASSVEGRGLHNEQFFGPGTRLTVL.

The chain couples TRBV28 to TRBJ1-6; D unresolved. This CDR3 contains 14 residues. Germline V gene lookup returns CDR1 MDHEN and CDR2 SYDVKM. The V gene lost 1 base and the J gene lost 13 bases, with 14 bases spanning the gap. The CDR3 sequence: CASSLSRYDFPLHF. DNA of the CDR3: TGTGCCAGCAGTTTATCGAGGTACGATTTCCCCCTCCACTTT.

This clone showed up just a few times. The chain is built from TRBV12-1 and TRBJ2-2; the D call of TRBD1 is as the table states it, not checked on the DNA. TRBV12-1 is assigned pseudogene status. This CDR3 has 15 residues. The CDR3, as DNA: TGTGCCAGCAAACCCGTGGGGGCGCAAAACGGGGAGCTGTTTTTT. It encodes CASKPVGAQNGELFF.

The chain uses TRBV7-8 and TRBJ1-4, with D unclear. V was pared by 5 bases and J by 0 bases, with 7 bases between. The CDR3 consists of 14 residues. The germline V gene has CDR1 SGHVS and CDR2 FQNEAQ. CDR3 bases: TGTGCCAGCAGCCAACAGCCAACTAATGAAAAACTGTTTTTT. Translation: CASSQQPTNEKLFF.

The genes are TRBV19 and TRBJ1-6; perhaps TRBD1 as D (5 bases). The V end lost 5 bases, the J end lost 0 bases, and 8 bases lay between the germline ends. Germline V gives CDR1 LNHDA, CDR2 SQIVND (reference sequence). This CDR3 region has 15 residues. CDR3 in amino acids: CASSPDSSYNSPLHF. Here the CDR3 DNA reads TGTGCCAGTAGTCCCGACAGCTCCTATAATTCACCCCTCCACTTT.

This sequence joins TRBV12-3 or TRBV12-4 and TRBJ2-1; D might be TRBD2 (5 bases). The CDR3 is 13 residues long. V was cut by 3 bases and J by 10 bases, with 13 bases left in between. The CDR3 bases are TGTGCCAGCAGTTTGCCTGGACTTGGGGAGCAGTTCTTC. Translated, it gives CASSLPGLGEQFF.

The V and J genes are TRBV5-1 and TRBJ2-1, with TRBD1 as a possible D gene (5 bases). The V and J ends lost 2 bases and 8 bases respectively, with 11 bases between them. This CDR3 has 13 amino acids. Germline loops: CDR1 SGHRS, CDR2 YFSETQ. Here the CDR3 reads CASSLGWGDEQFF. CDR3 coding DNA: TGCGCCAGCAGCTTAGGATGGGGCGATGAGCAGTTCTTC.

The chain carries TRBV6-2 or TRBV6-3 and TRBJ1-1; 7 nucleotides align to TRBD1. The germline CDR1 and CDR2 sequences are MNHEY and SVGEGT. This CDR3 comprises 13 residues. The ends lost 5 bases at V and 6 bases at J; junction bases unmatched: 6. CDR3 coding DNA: TGTGCCAGCAGTCAAGGGACAGACTCTGAAGCTTTCTTT. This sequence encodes CASSQGTDSEAFF.

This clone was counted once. CDR3 region: CASSYKGGENEQYF. CDR3 bases: TGTGCCAGCAGTTACAAGGGAGGGGAAAACGAGCAGTACTTC. The gene calls are TRBV6-5 and TRBJ2-7; TRBD2 aligns across 7 bases. The CDR3 is made up of 14 amino acids. V lost 2 bases, J lost 5 bases, and 6 bases stayed unmatched. CDR1 MNHEY and CDR2 SVGAGI come from the germline V gene.

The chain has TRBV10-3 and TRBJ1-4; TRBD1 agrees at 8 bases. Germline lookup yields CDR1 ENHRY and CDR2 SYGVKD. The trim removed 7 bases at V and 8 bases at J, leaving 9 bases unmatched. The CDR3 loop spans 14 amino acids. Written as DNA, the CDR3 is TGTGCCATCAAGGGGACAGGACTGGGGGAAAAACTGTTTTTT. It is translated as CAIKGTGLGEKLFF.

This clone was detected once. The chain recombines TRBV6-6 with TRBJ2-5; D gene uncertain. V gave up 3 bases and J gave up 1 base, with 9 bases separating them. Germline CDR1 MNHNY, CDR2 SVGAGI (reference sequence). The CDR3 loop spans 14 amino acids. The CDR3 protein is CASSYQQRQETQYF. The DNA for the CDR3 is TGTGCCAGCAGTTATCAGCAGCGCCAAGAGACCCAGTACTTC.

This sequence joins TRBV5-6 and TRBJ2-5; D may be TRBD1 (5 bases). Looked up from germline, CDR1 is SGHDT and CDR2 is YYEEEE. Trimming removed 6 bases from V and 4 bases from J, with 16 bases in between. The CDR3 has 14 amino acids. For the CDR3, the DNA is TGTGCCAGCAACGTCTATCAGGGCAGAGAGACCCAGTACTTC. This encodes CASNVYQGRETQYF.

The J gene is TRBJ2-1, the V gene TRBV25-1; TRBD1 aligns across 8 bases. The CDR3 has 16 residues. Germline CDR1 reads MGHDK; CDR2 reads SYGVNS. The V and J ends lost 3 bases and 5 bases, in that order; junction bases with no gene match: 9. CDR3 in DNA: TGTGCCAGCAGTGAGGAAGGCAGGGGGCGCGACAATGAGCAGTTCTTC. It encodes CASSEEGRGRDNEQFF.

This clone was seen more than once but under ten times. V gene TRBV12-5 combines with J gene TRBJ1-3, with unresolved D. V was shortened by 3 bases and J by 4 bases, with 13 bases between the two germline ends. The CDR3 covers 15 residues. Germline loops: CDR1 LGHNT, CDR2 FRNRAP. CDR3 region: CASGFGDPGGNTIYF. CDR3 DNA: TGTGCTAGTGGTTTCGGCGACCCGGGGGGAAACACCATATATTTT.

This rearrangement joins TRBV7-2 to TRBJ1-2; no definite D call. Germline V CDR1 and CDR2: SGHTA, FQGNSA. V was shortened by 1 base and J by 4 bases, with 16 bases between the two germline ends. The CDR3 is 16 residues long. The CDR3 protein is CASSLVGLSEIYGYTF. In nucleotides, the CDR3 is TGTGCCAGCAGCTTAGTGGGTCTATCGGAGATCTATGGCTACACCTTC.

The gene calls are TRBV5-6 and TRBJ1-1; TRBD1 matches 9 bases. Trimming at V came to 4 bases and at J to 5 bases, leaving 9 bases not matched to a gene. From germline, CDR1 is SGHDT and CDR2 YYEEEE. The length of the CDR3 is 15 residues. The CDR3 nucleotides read TGTGCCAGCAGCGGAAACAGGGGGCGAGAGACTGAAGCTTTCTTT. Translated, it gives CASSGNRGRETEAFF.

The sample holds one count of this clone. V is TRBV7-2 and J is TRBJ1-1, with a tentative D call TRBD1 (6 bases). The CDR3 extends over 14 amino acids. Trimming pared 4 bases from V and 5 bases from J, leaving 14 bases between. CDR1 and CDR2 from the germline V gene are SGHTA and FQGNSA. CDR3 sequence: CASSSQGIGTEAFF. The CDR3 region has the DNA TGTGCCAGCAGCTCCCAGGGGATAGGGACTGAAGCTTTCTTT.

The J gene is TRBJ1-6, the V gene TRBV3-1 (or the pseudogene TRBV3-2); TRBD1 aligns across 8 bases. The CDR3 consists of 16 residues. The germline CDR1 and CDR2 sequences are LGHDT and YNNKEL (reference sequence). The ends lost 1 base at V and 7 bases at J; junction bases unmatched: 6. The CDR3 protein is CASSQVGQGINSPLHF. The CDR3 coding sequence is TGTGCCAGCAGCCAAGTCGGACAGGGTATCAATTCACCCCTCCACTTT.

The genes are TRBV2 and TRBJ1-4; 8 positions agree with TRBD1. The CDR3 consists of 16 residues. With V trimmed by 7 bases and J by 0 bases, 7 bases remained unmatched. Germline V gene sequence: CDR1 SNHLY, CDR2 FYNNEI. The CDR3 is CASKNRGVTTNEKLFF. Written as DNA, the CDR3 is TGTGCCAGCAAAAACAGGGGGGTCACAACTAATGAAAAACTGTTTTTT.